The subject of this entry is one T cell receptor beta chain. Its antigen is not known. The record originates from a study of monozygotic twins with inflammatory bowel disease. The study, taken as a whole, reports: Especially with disease activity, IBD patients shared fewer clonotypes with others than healthy twins did.

The length of the CDR3 is 13 residues. Researchers ran eight separate cDNA reactions for each sample. TCRdb re-analyzed the 5' RACE reads; it lists each CDR3 protein once, without DNA. Listed are about 450,000 distinct CDR3 sequences; roughly 2.2% falls within the top ten. The sequenced sample was blood. The sequence came from a human donor with ulcerative colitis or Crohn's disease, or a healthy co-twin of an affected twin (not recorded which). The chain employs TRBV12-3 or TRBV12-4 and TRBJ2-1. The CDR3 here is CASRLPPDNEQFF.